This T cell receptor (beta chain) originates from a study of identical twins. General study results and limits: Zero-insertion analyses were open to partial confounding by invariant MAIT and iNKT cells.

One entry per CDR3 protein results from TCRdb running MiXCR on the 5' RACE reads. Among hundreds of thousands of distinct CDR3 sequences listed, about 7.1% were seen once. Germline values: CDR1 MGHRA, CDR2 YSYEKL. Unmatched junction bases numbered 16, after V lost 6 bases and J lost 5 bases. CDR3 length equals 17 residues. This clonotype was observed at least ten times. Its specificity is unknown. The same sample was also used in a study of yellow fever vaccine responses in identical twins.

The sequence was collected from a woman between 18 and 29 years old in good health. The chain employs TRBV4-1 and TRBJ2-1; 7 positions agree with TRBD2. The sequenced material came from PBMCs. The CDR3 DNA follows: TGCGCCAGCAGAAAAGGGGCGGGAGTCCCGAATAACAATGAGCAGTTCTTC. Translation: CASRKGAGVPNNNEQFF.